This TCR beta chain was captured by sequencing in a study of early T cells in non-severe SARS-CoV-2 infection. Turning to the study itself: Unpaired chains resulted from sequencing bulk RNA of unsorted whole blood.

Study-wide findings and caveats: Matching results from VDJdb favored anti-spike CD8 responses, leaving private and CD4 specificities undetected.

V was pared by 2 bases and J by 2 bases, with 9 bases between. This CDR3 spans 14 amino acids. The V gene's germline CDR1 is LGHDT and CDR2 YNNKEL (reference sequence). Tagging with unique molecular identifiers was applied to individual cDNA molecules. TCRdb reprocessed the 5' RACE reads via MiXCR and lists one record per CDR3 protein. The sample lists around 35,000 distinct CDR3 sequences, roughly 6% seen once, with about 5.5% in the top ten. This clonotype was seen more than once but under ten times. Its antigen is not identified. The TCR sequence derives from an adult who was a healthcare worker with PCR-confirmed SARS-CoV-2 infection or an uninfected control (not recorded which). V gene TRBV3-1 combines with J gene TRBJ1-1; D call uncertain. The sequenced sample was whole blood. CDR3 loop: CASSQLQPNTEAFF. CDR3 DNA: TGTGCCAGCAGCCAACTCCAGCCTAACACTGAAGCTTTCTTT.